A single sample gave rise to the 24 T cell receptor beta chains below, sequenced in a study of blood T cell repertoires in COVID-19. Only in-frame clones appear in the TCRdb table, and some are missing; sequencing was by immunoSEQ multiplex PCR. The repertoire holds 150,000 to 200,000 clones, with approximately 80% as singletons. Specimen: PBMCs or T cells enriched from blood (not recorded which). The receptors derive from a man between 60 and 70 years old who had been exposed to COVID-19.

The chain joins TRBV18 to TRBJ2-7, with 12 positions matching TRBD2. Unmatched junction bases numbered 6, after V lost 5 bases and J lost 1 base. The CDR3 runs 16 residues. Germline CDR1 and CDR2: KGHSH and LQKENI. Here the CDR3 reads CASSDFGTSGSYEQYF. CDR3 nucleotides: TGTGCCAGCTCAGACTTTGGGACTAGCGGGTCCTACGAGCAGTACTTC.

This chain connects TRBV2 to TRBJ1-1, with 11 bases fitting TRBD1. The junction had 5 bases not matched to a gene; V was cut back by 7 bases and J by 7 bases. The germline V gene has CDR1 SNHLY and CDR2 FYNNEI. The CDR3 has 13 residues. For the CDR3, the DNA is TGTGCCAGCACTCGGGACAGGGGGTATGAAGCTTTCTTT. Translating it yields CASTRDRGYEAFF.

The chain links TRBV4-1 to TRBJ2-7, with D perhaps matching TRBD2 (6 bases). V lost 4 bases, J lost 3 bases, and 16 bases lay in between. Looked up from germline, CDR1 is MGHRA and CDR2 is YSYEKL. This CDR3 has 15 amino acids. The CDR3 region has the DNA TGCGCCAGCAGCCGACTTGGGGGGTCTAACTACGAGCAGTACTTC. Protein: CASSRLGGSNYEQYF.

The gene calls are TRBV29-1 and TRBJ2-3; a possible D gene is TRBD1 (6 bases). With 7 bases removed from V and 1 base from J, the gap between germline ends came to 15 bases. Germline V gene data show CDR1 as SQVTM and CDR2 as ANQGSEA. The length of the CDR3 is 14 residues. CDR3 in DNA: TGCAGCGGCGGAGGACAGATCGGCACAGATACGCAGTATTTT. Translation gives CSGGGQIGTDTQYF.

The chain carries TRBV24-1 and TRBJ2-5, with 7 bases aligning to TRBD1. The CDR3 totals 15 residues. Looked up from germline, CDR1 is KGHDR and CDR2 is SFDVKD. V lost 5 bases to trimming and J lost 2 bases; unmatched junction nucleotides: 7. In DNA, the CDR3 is TGTGCCACCAGTGTGGGGACAGAGGAACAAGAGACCCAGTACTTC. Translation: CATSVGTEEQETQYF.

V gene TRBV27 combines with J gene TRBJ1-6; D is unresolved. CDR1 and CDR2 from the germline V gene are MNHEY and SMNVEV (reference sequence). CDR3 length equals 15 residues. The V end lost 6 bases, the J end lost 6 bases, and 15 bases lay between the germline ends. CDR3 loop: CASRDSTGSNSPLHF. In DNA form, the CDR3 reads TGTGCCAGCAGAGATTCGACGGGATCTAATTCACCCCTCCACTTT.

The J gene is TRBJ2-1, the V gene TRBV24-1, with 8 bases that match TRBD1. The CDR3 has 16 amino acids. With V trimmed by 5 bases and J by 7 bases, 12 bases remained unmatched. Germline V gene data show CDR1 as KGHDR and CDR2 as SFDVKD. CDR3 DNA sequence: TGTGCCACCAGTGGAACCGGGACAGGTGACGAGAATGAGCAGTTCTTC. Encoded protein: CATSGTGTGDENEQFF.

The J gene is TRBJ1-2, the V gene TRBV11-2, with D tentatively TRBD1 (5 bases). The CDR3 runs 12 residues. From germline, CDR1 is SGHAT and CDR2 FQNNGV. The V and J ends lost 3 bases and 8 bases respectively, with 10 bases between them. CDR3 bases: TGTGCCAGCAGCTTTGCGGGGGACGGCTACACCTTC. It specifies CASSFAGDGYTF. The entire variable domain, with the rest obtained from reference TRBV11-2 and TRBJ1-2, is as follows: EAGVAQSPRYKIIEKRQSVAFWCNPISGHATLYWYQQILGQGPKLLIQFQNNGVVDDSQLPKDRFSAERLKGVDSTLKIQPAKLEDSAVYLCASSFAGDGYTFGSGTRLTVV.

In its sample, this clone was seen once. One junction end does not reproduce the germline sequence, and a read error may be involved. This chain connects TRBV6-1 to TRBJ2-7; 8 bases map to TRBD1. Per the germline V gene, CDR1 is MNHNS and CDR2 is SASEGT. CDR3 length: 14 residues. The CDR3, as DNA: TGTGCCAGCAGGGAAGACAGGGGCACCTACGAGCAGTACTTC. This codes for CASREDRGTYEQYF.

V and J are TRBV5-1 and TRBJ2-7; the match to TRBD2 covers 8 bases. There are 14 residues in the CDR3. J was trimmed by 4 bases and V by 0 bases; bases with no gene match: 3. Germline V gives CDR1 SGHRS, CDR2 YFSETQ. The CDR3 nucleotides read TGCGCCAGCAGCTTGGGAATAGCGGGATACGAGCAGTACTTC. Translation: CASSLGIAGYEQYF. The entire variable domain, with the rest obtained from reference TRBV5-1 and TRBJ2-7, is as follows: KAGVTQTPRYLIKTRGQQVTLSCSPISGHRSVSWYQQTPGQGLQFLFEYFSETQRNKGNFPGRFSGRQFSNSRSEMNVSTLELGDSALYLCASSLGIAGYEQYFGPGTRLTVT.

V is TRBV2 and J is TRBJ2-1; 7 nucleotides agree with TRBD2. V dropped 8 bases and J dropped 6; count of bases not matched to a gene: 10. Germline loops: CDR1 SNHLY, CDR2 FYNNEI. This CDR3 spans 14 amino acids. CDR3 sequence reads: CASRASGAGNEQFF. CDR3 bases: TGTGCCAGCCGCGCTAGCGGAGCCGGCAATGAGCAGTTCTTC.

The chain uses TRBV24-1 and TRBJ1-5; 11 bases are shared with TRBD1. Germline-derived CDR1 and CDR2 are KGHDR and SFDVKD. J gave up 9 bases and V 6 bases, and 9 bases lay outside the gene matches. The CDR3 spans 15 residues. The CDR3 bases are TGTGCCACCAGTAAGACCGGGACAGGGGGGCGGCCCCAGCATTTT. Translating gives CATSKTGTGGRPQHF.

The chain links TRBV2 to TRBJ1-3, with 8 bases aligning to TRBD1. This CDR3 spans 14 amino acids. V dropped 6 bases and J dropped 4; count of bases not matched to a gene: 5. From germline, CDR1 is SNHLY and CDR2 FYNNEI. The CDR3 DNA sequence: TGTGCCAGCAGACGCGGGACAGGAGGAAACACCATATATTTT. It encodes CASRRGTGGNTIYF.

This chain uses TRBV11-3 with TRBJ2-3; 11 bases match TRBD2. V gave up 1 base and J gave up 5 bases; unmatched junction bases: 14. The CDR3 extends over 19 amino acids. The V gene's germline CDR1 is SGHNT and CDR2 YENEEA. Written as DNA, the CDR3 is TGTGCCAGCAGCTTAGGGGATAGACTAGCGGGGATGAGTCGAGATACGCAGTATTTT. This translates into CASSLGDRLAGMSRDTQYF.

The DNA of the CDR3 is TGTGCCTGGAGGGGACAGGGCCTTCCGAGATACGAGCAGTACTTC. This gives the protein CAWRGQGLPRYEQYF. The J gene is TRBJ2-7, the V gene TRBV30, with 9 bases lining up with TRBD1. Germline V CDR1 and CDR2: GTSNPN, SVGIG (reference sequence). Germline trimming cut 3 bases from V and 4 bases from J; bases unmatched to any gene: 10. CDR3 length: 15 residues.

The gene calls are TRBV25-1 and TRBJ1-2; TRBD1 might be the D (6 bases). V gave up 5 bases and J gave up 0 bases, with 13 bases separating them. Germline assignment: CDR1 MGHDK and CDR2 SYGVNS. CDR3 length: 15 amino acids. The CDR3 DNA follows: TGTGCCAGCAGTAAACTCGGACAGCCTAACTATGGCTACACCTTC. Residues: CASSKLGQPNYGYTF.

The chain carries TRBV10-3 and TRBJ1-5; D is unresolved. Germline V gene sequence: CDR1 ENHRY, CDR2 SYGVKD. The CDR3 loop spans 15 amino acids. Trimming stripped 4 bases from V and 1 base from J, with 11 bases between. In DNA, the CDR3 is TGTGCCATCAGTGGAGAGGGAACAAGCAATCAGCCCCAGCATTTT. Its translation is CAISGEGTSNQPQHF.

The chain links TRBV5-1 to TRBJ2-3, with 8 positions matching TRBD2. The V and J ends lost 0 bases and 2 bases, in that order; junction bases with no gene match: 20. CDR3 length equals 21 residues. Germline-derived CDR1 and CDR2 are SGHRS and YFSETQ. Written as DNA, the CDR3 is TGCGCCAGCAGCTTGGCCGGCGGGGGGCGCCGGGGACTCCCTGTCACAGATACGCAGTATTTT. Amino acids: CASSLAGGGRRGLPVTDTQYF.

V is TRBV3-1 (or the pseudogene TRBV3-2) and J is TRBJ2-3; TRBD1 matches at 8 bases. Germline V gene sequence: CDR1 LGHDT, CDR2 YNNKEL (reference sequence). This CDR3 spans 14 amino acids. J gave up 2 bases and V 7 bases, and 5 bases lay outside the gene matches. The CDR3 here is CASTRTGPTDTQYF. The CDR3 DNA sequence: TGTGCCAGCACCCGGACAGGGCCCACAGATACGCAGTATTTT.

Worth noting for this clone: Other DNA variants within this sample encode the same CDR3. The CDR3 coding sequence is TGTGCCAGCAGTTTAAGGGGGAAACTGTTTTTT. It is translated as CASSLRGKLFF. The rearrangement uses TRBV12-3 or TRBV12-4 and TRBJ1-4; tentative D call: TRBD1 (6 bases). The CDR3 is 11 residues long. The V and J ends lost 2 bases and 11 bases respectively, with 6 bases between them.

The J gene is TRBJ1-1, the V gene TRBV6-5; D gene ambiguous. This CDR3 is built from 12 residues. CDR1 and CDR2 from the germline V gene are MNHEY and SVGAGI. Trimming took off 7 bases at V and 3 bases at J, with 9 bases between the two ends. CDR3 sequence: CASTTEYTEAFF. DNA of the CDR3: TGTGCCAGCACAACAGAATACACTGAAGCTTTCTTT.

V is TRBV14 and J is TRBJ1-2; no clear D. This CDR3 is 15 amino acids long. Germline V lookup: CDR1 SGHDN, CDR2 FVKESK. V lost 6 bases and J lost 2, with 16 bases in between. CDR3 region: CASSPVAGGNYGYTF. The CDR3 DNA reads TGTGCCAGCAGTCCCGTTGCGGGCGGCAACTATGGCTACACCTTC.

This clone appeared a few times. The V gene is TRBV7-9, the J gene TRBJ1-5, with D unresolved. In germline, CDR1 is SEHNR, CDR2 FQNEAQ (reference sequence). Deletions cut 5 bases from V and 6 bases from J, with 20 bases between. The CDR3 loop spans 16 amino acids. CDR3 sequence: CASSTTEMEFTQPQHF. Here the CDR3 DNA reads TGTGCCAGCAGCACTACGGAAATGGAATTTACTCAGCCCCAGCATTTT.

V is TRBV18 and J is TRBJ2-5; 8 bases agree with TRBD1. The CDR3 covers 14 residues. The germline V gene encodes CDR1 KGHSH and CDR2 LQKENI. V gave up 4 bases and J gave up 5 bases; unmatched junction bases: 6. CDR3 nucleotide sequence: TGTGCCAGCTCACTAGTGGACAGGGACGAGACCCAGTACTTC. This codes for CASSLVDRDETQYF.